What follows are 10 T cell receptor beta chains derived from one specimen sequenced in a study of cytomegalovirus exposure and HLA in healthy donors. PCR primers comprised 60 Vbeta and 13 Jbeta primers. Profiled with immunoSEQ multiplex PCR; TCRdb holds only in-frame clones, not every one. The sample consists of under 150,000 clones, roughly 73% of them appearing once. Sequencing was carried out using PBMCs. The source is a middle-aged woman in good health and CMV-seronegative.

V usage is TRBV29-1 and J usage is TRBJ1-2; maybe TRBD1 (6 bases). The CDR3 loop spans 13 amino acids. The V gene's germline CDR1 is SQVTM and CDR2 ANQGSEA. The ends were cut back, 4 bases at V and 2 bases at J, with 11 bases in the middle. CDR3 DNA sequence: TGCAGCGTTGCCTACGGACAGAACTATGGCTACACCTTC. Translated: CSVAYGQNYGYTF.

The V call is TRBV5-1, the J call TRBJ2-5; D is possibly TRBD1 (6 bases). This CDR3 spans 16 amino acids. Germline CDR1 SGHRS, CDR2 YFSETQ. The V gene lost 0 bases and the J gene lost 5 bases, with 17 bases spanning the gap. The CDR3 DNA reads as TGCGCCAGCAGCTTGGCGATCAGGGGCGAGTATGAGACCCAGTACTTC. This codes for CASSLAIRGEYETQYF.

The chain has TRBV11-2 and TRBJ1-4; possibly TRBD1 for D (6 bases). Germline-derived CDR1 and CDR2 are SGHAT and FQNNGV. This CDR3 contains 17 residues. V lost 5 bases to trimming and J lost 2 bases, with 18 bases between them. The CDR3 loop is CASSPGQRDGTNEKLFF. The CDR3 DNA is TGTGCCAGCAGCCCCGGACAGAGGGATGGGACTAATGAAAAACTGTTTTTT.

CDR3 in DNA: TGTGCCACCTTATCTGGCAGGGGGGTTGAAAAACTGTTTTTT. Protein sequence: CATLSGRGVEKLFF. The genes are TRBV2 and TRBJ1-4, with 7 bases identical to TRBD1. Per the germline V gene, CDR1 is SNHLY and CDR2 is FYNNEI. The ends lost 10 bases at V and 7 bases at J; junction bases unmatched: 12. The CDR3 spans 14 residues.

The V call is TRBV28, the J call TRBJ2-3; 7 nucleotides line up with TRBD2. Germline assignment: CDR1 MDHEN and CDR2 SYDVKM. The CDR3 has 15 residues. The trim removed 3 bases at V and 1 base at J, leaving 4 bases unmatched. The CDR3 protein is CASSFQSGGTDTQYF. The CDR3 bases are TGTGCCAGCAGTTTCCAAAGCGGGGGCACAGATACGCAGTATTTT.

V is TRBV2 and J is TRBJ2-3, with D unclear. This CDR3 region has 12 residues. Germline loops: CDR1 SNHLY, CDR2 FYNNEI. Trimming took 6 bases from V and 0 from J, leaving 4 bases between them. The CDR3 loop is CASRTSTDTQYF. CDR3 sequence (DNA): TGTGCCAGCAGGACTAGCACAGATACGCAGTATTTT.

V and J are TRBV7-9 and TRBJ1-2; 7 bases are shared with TRBD1. J was trimmed by 6 bases and V by 0 bases; bases with no gene match: 1. The germline CDR1 and CDR2 sequences are SEHNR and FQNEAQ (reference sequence). There are 13 residues in the CDR3. The CDR3 region is CASSLAGGDGYTF. The CDR3 region has the DNA TGTGCCAGCAGCTTAGCAGGGGGCGATGGCTACACCTTC.

The CDR3: CASNEGQLNTEAFF. The CDR3 DNA sequence: TGTGCCAGCAACGAGGGACAGCTGAACACTGAAGCTTTCTTT. The genes are TRBV2 and TRBJ1-1; 7 bases agree with TRBD1. Germline assignment: CDR1 SNHLY and CDR2 FYNNEI. V shed 7 bases and J 0 bases; nucleotides not matched to a gene: 5. The CDR3 consists of 14 residues.

The chain couples TRBV6-1 to TRBJ2-1, with D maybe TRBD2 (6 bases). The V gene lost 1 base and the J gene lost 6 bases, with 16 bases spanning the gap. This CDR3 contains 16 residues. The germline V gene has CDR1 MNHNS and CDR2 SASEGT. In nucleotides, the CDR3 is TGTGCCAGCAGTGAAGGAACGTGGGCTAGCGTCAATGAGCAGTTCTTC. This gives the protein CASSEGTWASVNEQFF.

The chain has TRBV2 and TRBJ2-5; 9 nucleotides align to TRBD2. Germline values: CDR1 SNHLY, CDR2 FYNNEI. The CDR3 sequence is 15 residues long. Unmatched junction bases numbered 8, after V lost 4 bases and J lost 5 bases. CDR3 amino acids: CASSAGGTSRETQYF. Written as DNA, the CDR3 is TGTGCCAGCAGTGCAGGCGGGACTAGCCGGGAGACCCAGTACTTC.